This T cell receptor beta chain was recorded in a study of CD8 T cells in Susac syndrome. The RNA input was about 0.5 to 1 ug, and it was reverse transcribed with random hexamers. A single record per CDR3 protein comes from TCRdb applying MiXCR to the immunoSEQ multiplex PCR reads. The table shows under 200,000 distinct CDR3 sequences, with 95% to 96% occurring only once. V gave up 7 bases and J gave up 5 bases, with 14 bases separating them. Germline CDR1 reads MNHEY; CDR2 reads SVGEGT. This CDR3 spans 13 amino acids. This TCR was sampled from a human donor with Susac syndrome. The chain recombines TRBV6-2 or TRBV6-3 with TRBJ2-5; D unclear. The sample comprised CD4+ T cells from PBMCs. The CDR3: CASTEMVRETQYF. In nucleotides, the CDR3 is TGTGCCAGCACCGAAATGGTCAGGGAGACCCAGTACTTC.